This record concerns one TCR beta chain sequence. The sample comes from a study of monozygotic twins with inflammatory bowel disease. TCRdb reprocessed the 5' RACE reads, keeping one entry per CDR3 protein, no DNA. Listed are around 380,000 distinct CDR3 sequences; roughly 2.5% falls within the top ten. The CDR3 spans 15 residues. In germline, CDR1 is SGDLS, CDR2 YYNGEE. The sequence was collected from a human donor with ulcerative colitis or Crohn's disease, or a healthy co-twin of an affected twin (not recorded which). The chain recombines TRBV9 with TRBJ2-5; as DNA is missing, the TRBD2 call by TCRdb cannot be tested. The sample was blood. The CDR3 is CASSPTREIGETQYF.